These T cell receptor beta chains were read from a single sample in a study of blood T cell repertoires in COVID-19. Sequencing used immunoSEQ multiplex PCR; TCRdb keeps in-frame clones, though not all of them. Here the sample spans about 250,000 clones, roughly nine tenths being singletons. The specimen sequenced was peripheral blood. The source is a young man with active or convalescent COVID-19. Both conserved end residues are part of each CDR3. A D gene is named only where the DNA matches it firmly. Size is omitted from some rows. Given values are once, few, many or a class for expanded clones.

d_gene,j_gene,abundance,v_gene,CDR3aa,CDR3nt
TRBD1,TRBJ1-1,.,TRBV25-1,CASSGQGKNTEAFF,TGTGCCAGCAGTGGACAGGGGAAGAACACTGAAGCTTTCTTT
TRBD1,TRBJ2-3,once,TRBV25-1,CASSADRGLTQYF,TGTGCCAGCAGTGCGGACAGGGGGCTTACGCAGTATTTT
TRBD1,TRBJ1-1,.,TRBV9,CASSGTGGTEAFF,TGTGCCAGCAGCGGAACAGGGGGCACTGAGGCTTTCTTT
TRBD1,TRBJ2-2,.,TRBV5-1,CASSSTPHRGQVTGELFF,TGCGCCAGCAGCTCTACTCCCCACAGGGGGCAGGTTACCGGGGAGCTGTTTTTT
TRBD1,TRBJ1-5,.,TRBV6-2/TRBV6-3,CASSLRGRAQPQHF,TGTGCCAGCAGTCTCAGGGGGCGCGCTCAGCCCCAGCATTTT
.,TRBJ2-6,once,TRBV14,CASSLISGANVLTF,TGTGCCAGCAGCCTTATCTCTGGGGCCAACGTCCTGACTTTC
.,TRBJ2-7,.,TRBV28,CASSFWEDSEQYF,TGTGCCAGCAGTTTTTGGGAGGATTCCGAGCAGTACTTC
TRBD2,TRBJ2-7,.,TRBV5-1,CASSREGTSGSEQYF,TGCGCCAGCAGCCGGGAGGGGACTAGCGGTTCGGAGCAGTACTTC
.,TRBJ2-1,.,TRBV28,CASSSDSSYNEQFF,TGTGCCAGCAGTTCCGACAGCTCCTACAATGAGCAGTTCTTC
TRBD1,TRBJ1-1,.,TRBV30,CAWSVGTGVNTEAFF,TGTGCCTGGAGTGTCGGGACAGGGGTGAACACTGAAGCTTTCTTT
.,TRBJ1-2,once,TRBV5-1,CASSLRWEGGRGYTF,TGCGCCAGCAGCCTCCGGTGGGAGGGAGGCCGTGGCTACACCTTC
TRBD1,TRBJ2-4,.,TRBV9,CASTRTGTGDNIQYF,TGTGCCAGCACCCGAACCGGGACAGGGGATAACATTCAGTACTTC
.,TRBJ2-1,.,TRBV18,CASSPRDGGDNEQFF,TGTGCCAGCTCACCTCGGGACGGCGGGGACAATGAGCAGTTCTTC
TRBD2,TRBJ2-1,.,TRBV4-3,CASSREGTSGFYEQFF,TGCGCCAGCAGCCGCGAAGGGACTAGCGGATTCTATGAGCAGTTCTTC
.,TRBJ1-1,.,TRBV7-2,CASTLDRSKAFF,TGTGCCAGCACCCTAGACAGGTCCAAAGCTTTCTTT
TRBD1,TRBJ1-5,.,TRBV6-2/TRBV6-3,CASSSILTGVSNQPQHF,TGTGCCAGCAGTTCCATTCTTACAGGGGTCAGCAATCAGCCCCAGCATTTT
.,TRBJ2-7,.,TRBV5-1,CASSLGSGFTYEQYF,TGCGCCAGCAGCTTGGGTTCAGGGTTTACCTACGAGCAGTACTTC
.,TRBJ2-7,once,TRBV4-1,CASSREGNLPYEQYF,TGCGCCAGCAGCCGCGAGGGAAATCTTCCCTACGAGCAGTACTTC
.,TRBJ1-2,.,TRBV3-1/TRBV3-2,CASSQDFMVRAGYTF,TGTGCCAGCAGCCAAGATTTTATGGTCAGGGCTGGCTACACCTTC
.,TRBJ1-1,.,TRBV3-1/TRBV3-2,CASKVQRDTEAFF,TGTGCCTCCAAGGTACAGAGGGACACTGAAGCTTTCTTT
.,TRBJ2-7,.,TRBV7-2,CASSLRSRGDSPYEQYF,TGTGCCAGCAGCTTAAGGTCCCGCGGAGACTCACCCTACGAGCAGTACTTC
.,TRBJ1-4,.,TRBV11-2,CASSSIGAPNEKLFF,TGTGCCAGCAGCTCTATAGGGGCCCCTAATGAAAAACTGTTTTTT
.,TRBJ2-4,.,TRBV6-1,CASSEALSGIAKNIQYF,TGTGCCAGCAGTGAAGCGCTATCGGGTATAGCCAAAAACATTCAGTACTTC
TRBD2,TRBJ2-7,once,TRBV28,CASSFTGTSLYEQYF,TGTGCCAGCAGTTTCACCGGGACTAGCCTCTACGAGCAGTACTTC
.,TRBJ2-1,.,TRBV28,CASSSDNRPSYNEQFF,TGTGCCAGCAGTTCAGATAACAGGCCCTCCTACAATGAGCAGTTCTTC
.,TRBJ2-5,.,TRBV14,CASSARGWGDQYF,TGTGCCAGCAGCGCGAGGGGCTGGGGGGACCAGTACTTC
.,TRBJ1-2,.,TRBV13,CASSSRSQREAIWGYTF,TGTGCCAGCAGCTCCCGCTCCCAACGGGAGGCTATTTGGGGCTACACCTTC
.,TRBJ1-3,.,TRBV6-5,CASSSGIIGNTIYF,TGTGCCAGCAGTTCAGGGATCATTGGAAACACCATATATTTT
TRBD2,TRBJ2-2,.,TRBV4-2,CASSQVDPGLAPNTGELFF,TGTGCCAGCAGCCAAGTCGACCCGGGACTAGCGCCGAACACCGGGGAGCTGTTTTTT
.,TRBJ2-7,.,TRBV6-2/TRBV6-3,CASSYSFGGADAYEQYF,TGTGCCAGCAGTTACTCGTTCGGGGGAGCGGATGCCTACGAGCAGTACTTC
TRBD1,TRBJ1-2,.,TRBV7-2,CASSADAGQGTNYGYTF,TGTGCCAGCAGCGCCGATGCGGGACAGGGTACTAACTATGGCTACACCTTC
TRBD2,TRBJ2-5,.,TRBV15,CATSSRGSGVGETQYF,TGTGCCACCAGCAGCCGTGGTAGCGGGGTGGGAGAGACCCAGTACTTC
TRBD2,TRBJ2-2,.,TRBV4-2,CASSQLAGVQTGELFF,TGTGCCAGCAGCCAACTAGCGGGAGTACAAACCGGGGAGCTGTTTTTT
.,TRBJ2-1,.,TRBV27,CASNLAFGGNEQFF,TGTGCCAGCAATCTCGCCTTCGGCGGCAATGAGCAGTTCTTC
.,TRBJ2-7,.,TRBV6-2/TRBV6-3,CASSETGAYEQYF,TGTGCCAGCAGTGAGACAGGAGCCTACGAGCAGTACTTC
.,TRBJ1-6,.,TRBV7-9,CASSLSIGPGTPLHF,TGTGCCAGCAGCTTATCTATCGGACCCGGGACACCCCTCCACTTT
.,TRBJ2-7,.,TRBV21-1,CASSYLTELSYEQYF,TGTGCCAGCAGCTACTTGACAGAACTCTCCTACGAGCAGTACTTC
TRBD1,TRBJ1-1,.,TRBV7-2,CASSFLQGALTEAFF,TGTGCCAGCAGCTTTTTACAGGGGGCCCTGACTGAAGCTTTCTTT
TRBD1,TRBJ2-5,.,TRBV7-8,CASSSLEDRGGGTQYF,TGTGCCAGCAGCTCTTTAGAGGACAGGGGGGGCGGGACCCAGTACTTC
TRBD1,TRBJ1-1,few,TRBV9,CASSVAGGQGRTEAFF,TGTGCCAGCAGCGTAGCTGGGGGACAGGGACGTACTGAAGCTTTCTTT
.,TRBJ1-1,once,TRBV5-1,CASSWRQVNTEAFF,TGCGCCAGCAGCTGGAGGCAGGTGAACACTGAAGCTTTCTTT
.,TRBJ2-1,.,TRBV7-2,CASSLSQRTINEQFF,TGTGCCAGCAGCTTAAGCCAGCGGACTATCAATGAGCAGTTCTTC
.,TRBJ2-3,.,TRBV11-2,CASSLEATWDTQYF,TGTGCCAGCAGCTTAGAAGCGACCTGGGATACGCAGTATTTT
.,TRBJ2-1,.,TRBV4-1,CASSQLTSTGLTEQFF,TGCGCCAGCAGCCAACTAACGAGTACTGGGCTTACTGAGCAGTTCTTC
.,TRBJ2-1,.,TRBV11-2,CASSPRSLGLNEQFF,TGTGCCAGCAGCCCCCGGAGCTTAGGTTTAAATGAGCAGTTCTTC
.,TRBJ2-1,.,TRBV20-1,CSAYYLNEQFF,TGCAGTGCTTACTACCTCAATGAGCAGTTCTTC
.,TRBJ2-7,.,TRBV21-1,CASRGTSVRSYEQYF,TGTGCCAGCCGTGGGACTAGCGTACGCTCCTACGAGCAGTACTTC
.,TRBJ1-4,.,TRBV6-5,CASRTVTNEKLFF,TGTGCCAGCAGGACAGTAACTAATGAAAAACTGTTTTTT
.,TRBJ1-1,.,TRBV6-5,CASSYGGMNTEAFF,TGTGCCAGCAGTTACGGGGGCATGAACACTGAAGCTTTCTTT
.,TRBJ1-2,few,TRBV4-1,CASSPSGVNYGYTF,TGCGCCAGCAGTCCTTCAGGGGTAAACTATGGCTACACCTTC
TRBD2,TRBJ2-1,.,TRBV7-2,CASSPYRLAGGPNEQFF,TGTGCCAGCAGCCCATATAGACTAGCGGGAGGGCCTAATGAGCAGTTCTTC
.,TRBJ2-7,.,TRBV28,CASRGFLPGEQYF,TGTGCCAGCAGGGGTTTCCTACCGGGCGAGCAGTACTTC
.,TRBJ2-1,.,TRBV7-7,CASSARPWQAEQFF,TGTGCTAGCAGCGCACGTCCGTGGCAGGCTGAGCAGTTCTTC
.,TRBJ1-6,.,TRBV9,CASSSDSHNSPLHF,TGTGCCAGCAGCTCGGACAGCCATAATTCACCCCTCCACTTT